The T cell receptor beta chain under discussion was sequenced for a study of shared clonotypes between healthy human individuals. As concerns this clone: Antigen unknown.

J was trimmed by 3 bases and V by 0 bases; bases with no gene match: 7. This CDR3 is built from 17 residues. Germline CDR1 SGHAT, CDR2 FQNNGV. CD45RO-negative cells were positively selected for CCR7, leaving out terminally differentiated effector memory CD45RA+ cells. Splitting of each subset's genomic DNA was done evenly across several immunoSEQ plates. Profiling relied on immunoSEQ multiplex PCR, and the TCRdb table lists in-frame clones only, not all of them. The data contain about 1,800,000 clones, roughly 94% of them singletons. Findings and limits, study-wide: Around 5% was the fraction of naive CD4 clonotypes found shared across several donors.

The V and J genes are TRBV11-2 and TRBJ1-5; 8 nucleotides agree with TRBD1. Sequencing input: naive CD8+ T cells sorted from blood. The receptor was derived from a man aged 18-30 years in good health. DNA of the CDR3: TGTGCCAGCAGCTTAGAGCCCAGGGGGCCGGTCAATCAGCCCCAGCATTTT. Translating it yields CASSLEPRGPVNQPQHF. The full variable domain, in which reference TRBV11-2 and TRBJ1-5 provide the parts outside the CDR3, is EAGVAQSPRYKIIEKRQSVAFWCNPISGHATLYWYQQILGQGPKLLIQFQNNGVVDDSQLPKDRFSAERLKGVDSTLKIQPAKLEDSAVYLCASSLEPRGPVNQPQHFGDGTRLSIL.